The 30 T cell receptor beta chains in this list originate from one sample, sequenced in a study of cytomegalovirus exposure and HLA in healthy donors. PCR was performed using 60 Vbeta and 13 Jbeta primers. Here immunoSEQ multiplex PCR was the method, and the copy in TCRdb shows in-frame clones only, minus some. The data show 150,000 to 170,000 clones, about 68% seen once. The specimen was PBMCs. These TCRs come from a man aged 18 to 29 in good health and CMV-seronegative.

This chain links TRBV30 with TRBJ1-5; 8 bases are a match to TRBD1. The CDR3 loop spans 15 amino acids. V trimming: 3 bases; J trimming: 2 bases; junction bases outside the gene matches: 6. The germline CDR1 and CDR2 sequences are GTSNPN and SVGIG (reference sequence). CDR3 in DNA: TGTGCCTGGAGGAACAGGGGGAGAGGCAATCAGCCCCAGCATTTT. Translating it yields CAWRNRGRGNQPQHF. Full variable domain (rest looked up from reference TRBV30 and TRBJ1-5): SQTIHQWPATLVQPVGSPLSLECTVEGTSNPNLYWYRQAAGRGLQLLFYSVGIGQISSEVPQNLSASRPQDRQFILSSKKLLLSDSGFYLCAWRNRGRGNQPQHFGDGTRLSIL.

This chain uses TRBV28 with TRBJ2-3; D is possibly TRBD1 (5 bases). The CDR3 consists of 15 residues. V was trimmed by 3 bases and J by 1 base, leaving 11 bases between them. The germline gives CDR1 MDHEN, CDR2 SYDVKM. CDR3 in DNA: TGTGCCAGCAGTTTGCTAGTAGGGGGCACAGATACGCAGTATTTT. Residues: CASSLLVGGTDTQYF.

CDR3 bases: TGCGCCAGCAGAAGAATAGCGGGATACTACGAGCAGTACTTC. Its translation: CASRRIAGYYEQYF. The rearrangement uses TRBV4-1 and TRBJ2-5; the match to TRBD2 covers 8 bases. With the DNA end fitting TRBJ2-7 better, the J assignment may be wrong. Germline V gene sequence: CDR1 MGHRA, CDR2 YSYEKL. The CDR3 is 14 amino acids.

This clone was seen only a few times. The chain has TRBV5-4 and TRBJ2-7, with 7 bases matching TRBD1. The germline CDR1 and CDR2 sequences are SGHNT and YYREEE (reference sequence). Losses at the gene ends were 3 bases for V and 2 bases for J; bases not matched to a gene: 5. CDR3 length: 14 residues. The chain's CDR3 is CASSSETGAYEQYF. CDR3 bases: TGTGCCAGCAGCTCGGAAACAGGGGCCTACGAGCAGTACTTC.

The table lists this clone with a count of one. V gene TRBV7-6 combines with J gene TRBJ2-1, with 7 bases lining up with TRBD1. This CDR3 has 20 amino acids. CDR1 is SGHVS and CDR2 is FNYEAQ in the germline V gene. Trimming took 1 base from V and 2 from J; bases not matched to a gene: 17. This CDR3 reads CASSLVHYFGRQGAYNEQFF. For the CDR3, the DNA is TGTGCCAGCAGCTTAGTCCACTACTTTGGTCGGCAGGGGGCCTACAATGAGCAGTTCTTC.

This clone has just one count. This sequence joins TRBV4-3 and TRBJ2-6; the D gene is possibly TRBD1 (5 bases). Germline CDR1 and CDR2: LGHNA and YSLEER. This CDR3 contains 18 residues. V was clipped by 0 bases and J by 0 bases, with 12 bases between them. CDR3 loop: CASSQDGQGHSGANVLTF. The CDR3 DNA sequence: TGCGCCAGCAGCCAAGACGGGCAGGGCCACTCTGGGGCCAACGTCCTGACTTTC.

V and J are TRBV7-2 and TRBJ1-4; TRBD1 might be the D (6 bases). This CDR3 spans 16 amino acids. Looked up from germline, CDR1 is SGHTA and CDR2 is FQGNSA. Deletions cut 0 bases from V and 4 bases from J, with 12 bases between. The CDR3 nucleotides read TGTGCCAGCAGCTTAGCCCCGGGGGGCCTTAATGAAAAACTGTTTTTT. Protein sequence: CASSLAPGGLNEKLFF.

J is TRBJ2-7 and V is TRBV30, with a possible D match to TRBD1 (6 bases). The V gene's germline CDR1 is GTSNPN and CDR2 SVGIG (reference sequence). V shed 1 base and J shed 2 bases, with 9 bases lying between them. The CDR3 extends over 13 amino acids. CDR3 in DNA: TGTGCCTGGAGTGGGGGGCAAGCCTACGAGCAGTACTTC. This translates into CAWSGGQAYEQYF. The full variable domain, completed using reference TRBV30 and TRBJ2-7, is SQTIHQWPATLVQPVGSPLSLECTVEGTSNPNLYWYRQAAGRGLQLLFYSVGIGQISSEVPQNLSASRPQDRQFILSSKKLLLSDSGFYLCAWSGGQAYEQYFGPGTRLTVT.

The chain has TRBV11-3 and TRBJ2-7; 7 bases align to TRBD2. Looked up from germline, CDR1 is SGHNT and CDR2 is YENEEA. This CDR3 is 15 amino acids long. V gave up 5 bases and J gave up 2 bases; unmatched junction bases: 9. The chain's CDR3 is CASSRGQRGPYEQYF. Written as DNA, the CDR3 is TGTGCCAGCAGCAGGGGCCAGCGGGGTCCCTACGAGCAGTACTTC. The full variable domain, in which reference TRBV11-3 and TRBJ2-7 provide the parts outside the CDR3, is EAGVVQSPRYKIIEKKQPVAFWCNPISGHNTLYWYLQNLGQGPELLIRYENEEAVDDSQLPKDRFSAERLKGVDSTLKIQPAELGDSAVYLCASSRGQRGPYEQYFGPGTRLTVT.

The chain joins TRBV9 to TRBJ1-1; a weak D match, TRBD1 (5 bases). Trimming cost V 7 bases and J 7 bases, with 11 bases left between them. The CDR3 has 11 amino acids. The germline CDR1 and CDR2 sequences are SGDLS and YYNGEE. In DNA form, the CDR3 reads TGTGCCAGCGGCGGGGCGTTTGAAGCTTTCTTT. It is translated as CASGGAFEAFF.

V is TRBV7-2 and J is TRBJ2-1; 8 bases fit TRBD2. This CDR3 is 15 amino acids long. V gave up 3 bases and J gave up 4 bases; unmatched junction bases: 5. Germline assignment: CDR1 SGHTA and CDR2 FQGNSA. The CDR3 reads CASSFQAGVYNEQFF. As DNA, the CDR3 is TGTGCCAGCAGCTTCCAAGCGGGAGTGTACAATGAGCAGTTCTTC.

V is TRBV7-2 and J is TRBJ2-1; D is uncertain. This CDR3 comprises 12 residues. The germline V gene encodes CDR1 SGHTA and CDR2 FQGNSA. Between the trimmed V and J ends, which lost 4 bases and 8 bases, there was a span of 9 bases. In DNA form, the CDR3 reads TGTGCCAGCAGCTCCCCAAGCGATGAGCAGTTCTTC. Encoded protein: CASSSPSDEQFF.

The V call is TRBV6-1, the J call TRBJ1-1, with 7 positions matching TRBD1. The V gene end was trimmed by 2 bases and the J gene end by 5 bases; junction bases not matched to a gene: 8. This CDR3 is 15 amino acids long. Germline lookup yields CDR1 MNHNS and CDR2 SASEGT. The CDR3 coding sequence is TGTGCCAGCAGTGAAACCCCGCTGACAGGGACTGAAGCTTTCTTT. Its protein is CASSETPLTGTEAFF.

The rearrangement joins TRBV7-2 to TRBJ1-1; D is unclear. The V gene's germline CDR1 is SGHTA and CDR2 FQGNSA. V was shortened by 3 bases and J by 11 bases, with 16 bases between the two germline ends. The CDR3 is made up of 13 amino acids. The CDR3 DNA reads as TGTGCCAGCAGCTTGGGGTGGGGAGCATACGCTTTCTTT. This gives the protein CASSLGWGAYAFF.

The chain carries TRBV6-5 and TRBJ1-3; tentatively, D is TRBD2 (6 bases). The DNA matches TRBJ2-2 better at its end, which makes the J call doubtful. The CDR3 runs to 15 residues. Germline loops: CDR1 MNHEY, CDR2 SVGAGI. CDR3 region: CASSYLAYNTGELFF. Here the CDR3 DNA reads TGTGCCAGCAGTTACCTAGCGTATAACACCGGGGAGCTGTTTTTT.

This clone was detected only a few times. The chain uses TRBV2 and TRBJ2-7; TRBD2 agrees at 12 bases. This CDR3 comprises 15 residues. Germline CDR1 is SNHLY and CDR2 is FYNNEI. The J segment lost 3 bases and the V segment lost 4 bases, leaving 4 bases of the junction unmatched. The CDR3 loop is CASSGSTSGGYEQYF. The CDR3 DNA reads as TGTGCCAGCAGTGGGTCGACTAGCGGGGGCTACGAGCAGTACTTC.

The chain combines TRBV10-3 with TRBJ2-2; 7 bases agree with TRBD1. This CDR3 has 16 residues. Germline assignment: CDR1 ENHRY and CDR2 SYGVKD. The V and J ends lost 6 bases and 5 bases, in that order; junction bases with no gene match: 12. The CDR3 nucleotides are TGTGCCATCAGCCCAGGGACAGCCCGGGGAACCGGGGAGCTGTTTTTT. It translates to CAISPGTARGTGELFF.

This clone was seen only a few times. This chain links TRBV5-6 with TRBJ2-1; 12 positions match TRBD2. This CDR3 region has 13 residues. The ends lost 4 bases at V and 15 bases at J; junction bases unmatched: 8. Germline V gene data show CDR1 as SGHDT and CDR2 as YYEEEE. The CDR3 spells CASSPLAGGPGFF. The CDR3 region has the DNA TGTGCCAGCAGCCCCCTAGCGGGAGGGCCCGGGTTCTTC.

V and J are TRBV5-6 and TRBJ2-2; TRBD1 aligns across 7 bases. Trimming removed 2 bases from V and 7 bases from J; junction bases left unmatched: 8. The CDR3 contains 15 residues. The germline V gene has CDR1 SGHDT and CDR2 YYEEEE. CDR3 amino acids: CASSFETGIFGELFF. CDR3 coding DNA: TGTGCCAGCAGCTTCGAGACAGGGATCTTCGGGGAGCTGTTTTTT.

V and J are TRBV19 and TRBJ1-5, with D unclear. Trimming removed 1 base from V and 11 bases from J, with 15 bases in between. Per the germline V gene, CDR1 is LNHDA and CDR2 is SQIVND (reference sequence). CDR3 length equals 14 residues. The CDR3 sequence: CASSIATGRRAQHF. The CDR3 DNA is TGTGCCAGTAGTATAGCCACGGGGAGGAGGGCCCAGCATTTT.

This chain links TRBV27 with TRBJ2-1, with 9 positions matching TRBD2. V gave up 2 bases and J gave up 8 bases; unmatched junction bases: 4. The CDR3 consists of 14 residues. CDR1 and CDR2 from the germline V gene are MNHEY and SMNVEV (reference sequence). The DNA of the CDR3 is TGTGCCAGCAGTTTAGAGCTAGCGGGATATGAGCAGTTCTTC. Its protein product is CASSLELAGYEQFF.

This clone occurred a few times. The chain joins TRBV7-9 to TRBJ2-7, with TRBD2 identical over 8 bases. Germline lookup yields CDR1 SEHNR and CDR2 FQNEAQ (reference sequence). V lost 7 bases, J lost 4 bases, and 9 bases stayed unmatched. This CDR3 has 14 residues. CDR3 sequence reads: CASTRLAGGYEQYF. CDR3 nucleotide sequence: TGTGCCAGCACCCGGCTGGCGGGAGGATACGAGCAGTACTTC. Combining the CDR3 with reference TRBV7-9 and TRBJ2-7 gives the whole variable domain DTGVSQNPRHKITKRGQNVTFRCDPISEHNRLYWYRQTLGQGPEFLTYFQNEAQLEKSRLLSDRFSAERPKGSFSTLEIQRTEQGDSAMYLCASTRLAGGYEQYFGPGTRLTVT.

V and J are TRBV18 and TRBJ1-1; 10 bases map to TRBD1. In germline, CDR1 is KGHSH, CDR2 LQKENI. V trimming: 1 base; J trimming: 4 bases; junction bases outside the gene matches: 3. There are 15 residues in the CDR3. This CDR3 reads CASSPRQGASTEAFF. The CDR3 DNA is TGTGCCAGCTCACCACGACAGGGGGCGAGCACTGAAGCTTTCTTT.

The V gene is TRBV11-2, the J gene TRBJ1-2; D is unresolved. Germline values: CDR1 SGHAT, CDR2 FQNNGV. Trimming stripped 5 bases from V and 8 bases from J, with 18 bases between. The CDR3 is made up of 14 amino acids. CDR3 loop: CASSLTFSREGYTF. Written as DNA, the CDR3 is TGTGCCAGCAGCCTTACGTTTTCTCGGGAAGGCTACACCTTC.

Of note for this clone: The junction departs from the called germline gene at one end, perhaps through a read error. This sequence joins TRBV7-9 and TRBJ2-7, with D perhaps matching TRBD1 (6 bases). Germline V lookup: CDR1 SEHNR, CDR2 FQNEAQ (reference sequence). The CDR3 totals 15 residues. CDR3 in amino acids: CSSSLEGQPAYEQYF. The CDR3 DNA sequence: TGTTCCAGCAGCTTAGAAGGACAGCCAGCCTACGAGCAGTACTTC. Full variable domain (remainder filled in from reference TRBV7-9 and TRBJ2-7): DTGVSQNPRHKITKRGQNVTFRCDPISEHNRLYWYRQTLGQGPEFLTYFQNEAQLEKSRLLSDRFSAERPKGSFSTLEIQRTEQGDSAMYLCSSSLEGQPAYEQYFGPGTRLTVT.

The chain couples TRBV2 to TRBJ1-1; D unclear. Germline loops: CDR1 SNHLY, CDR2 FYNNEI. The CDR3 totals 14 residues. V lost 7 bases and J 2 bases, leaving 14 bases between the germline ends. CDR3 sequence (DNA): TGTGCCAGCATCGGCGTGGGAGCTAACACTGAAGCTTTCTTT. Its protein product is CASIGVGANTEAFF.

The genes are TRBV7-8 and TRBJ2-7; 14 bases are shared with TRBD2. Germline CDR1 is SGHVS and CDR2 is FQNEAQ. This CDR3 has 17 residues. The junction had 7 bases not matched to a gene; V was cut back by 5 bases and J by 1 base. The DNA for the CDR3 is TGTGCCAGCAGCCGGGGACTAGCGGGAGAGGGTTCCTACGAGCAGTACTTC. This encodes CASSRGLAGEGSYEQYF.

CDR3 nucleotide sequence: TGTGCCTGGAGCCTCGTCGGACAGGGGGTCTACGAGCAGTACTTC. Protein: CAWSLVGQGVYEQYF. The chain has TRBV30 and TRBJ2-7, with TRBD1 matching 10 bases. Per the germline V gene, CDR1 is GTSNPN and CDR2 is SVGIG (reference sequence). This CDR3 is built from 15 residues. V trimming: 3 bases; J trimming: 3 bases; junction bases outside the gene matches: 8.

The chain employs TRBV9 and TRBJ2-1; weak D call: TRBD2 (5 bases). Trimming left V 0 bases short and J 5 bases short, with 15 bases between. The CDR3 consists of 16 residues. The germline V gene has CDR1 SGDLS and CDR2 YYNGEE. This chain's CDR3 is CASSVGSLAYDNEQFF. The DNA for the CDR3 is TGTGCCAGCAGCGTAGGGTCCCTAGCCTATGACAATGAGCAGTTCTTC.

CDR3 sequence reads: CSVGGQGGLYEQYF. The CDR3 region has the DNA TGCAGCGTTGGGGGACAGGGAGGGCTCTACGAGCAGTACTTC. The chain carries TRBV29-1 and TRBJ2-7; 9 bases align to TRBD1. The CDR3 spans 14 residues. Germline assignment: CDR1 SQVTM and CDR2 ANQGSEA. The V segment lost 4 bases and the J segment 3 bases; nucleotides outside the gene matches: 7.